This note documents a single TCR beta chain sequence. Its cognate antigen is unknown. This CDR3 has 14 amino acids. After removal of 6 bases from V and 8 bases from J, the junction contained 7 bases not matched to a gene. Germline assignment: CDR1 SQVTM and CDR2 ANQGSEA. This record belongs to a study of identical twins. General study findings and limits: Monozygotic twins shared more out-of-frame TCR alpha than recombination models predicted.

Each CDR3 protein is one row after TCRdb ran MiXCR on the 5' RACE reads. The data contain 700,000 to 950,000 distinct CDR3 sequences, 9% to 15% of them singletons. These same data were also listed under a study on yellow fever vaccine responses in identical twins.

The sequence was collected from a young woman in good health. The sequenced sample was PBMCs. The genes are TRBV29-1 and TRBJ2-1, with 13 positions matching TRBD2. The DNA for the CDR3 is TGCAGCGTACGAACTAGCGGGAGGGCGGATGAGCAGTTCTTC. Translation: CSVRTSGRADEQFF.